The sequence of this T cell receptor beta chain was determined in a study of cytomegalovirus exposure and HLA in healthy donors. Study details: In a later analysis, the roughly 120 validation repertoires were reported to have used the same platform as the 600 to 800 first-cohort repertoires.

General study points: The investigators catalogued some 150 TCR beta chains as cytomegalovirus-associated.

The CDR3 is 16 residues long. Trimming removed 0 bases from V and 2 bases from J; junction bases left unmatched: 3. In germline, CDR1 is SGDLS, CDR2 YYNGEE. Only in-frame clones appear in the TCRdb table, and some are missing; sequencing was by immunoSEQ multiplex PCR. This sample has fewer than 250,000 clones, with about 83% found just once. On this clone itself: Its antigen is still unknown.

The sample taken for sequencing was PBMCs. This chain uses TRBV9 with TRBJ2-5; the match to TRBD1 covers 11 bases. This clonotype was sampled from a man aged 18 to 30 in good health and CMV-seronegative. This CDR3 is CASSVAGTGGQETQYF. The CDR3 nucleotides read TGTGCCAGCAGCGTAGCAGGGACAGGGGGTCAAGAGACCCAGTACTTC.